What follows describes a single TCR beta chain. These data originate in a study of T cell changes during pregnancy in multiple sclerosis. The table came from immunoSEQ multiplex PCR; TCRdb's copy has only in-frame clones and leaves some out. Of over 65,000 clones listed, approximately 90% are singletons. CDR3 length equals 16 residues. V dropped 4 bases and J dropped 6 bases, with 21 bases sitting between them. Germline CDR1 reads MNHNS; CDR2 reads SASEGT. The source was peripheral blood, collected in the first trimester of pregnancy. The sequence was collected from a female donor with multiple sclerosis, enrolled in a pregnancy study. V is TRBV6-1 and J is TRBJ2-5, with D possibly matching TRBD2 (5 bases). The CDR3: CASSGRFLGEKKTQYF. In DNA form, the CDR3 reads TGTGCCAGCAGTGGCCGTTTTCTCGGGGAGAAAAAGACCCAGTACTTC.